The clone carrying this T cell receptor beta chain came up many times. The source of the sample is a study of beta chain features in type 1 diabetes. Since all of the isolated RNA was reverse transcribed, expressed TCRB transcripts were what got sequenced. Assay: immunoSEQ multiplex PCR; the TCRdb copy retains only in-frame clones and omits some. The sample carries fewer than 400,000 clones, approximately 8% recorded once. In germline, CDR1 is SGHRS, CDR2 YFSETQ. Unmatched junction bases numbered 13, after V lost 4 bases and J lost 4 bases. This CDR3 spans 18 amino acids. The chain links TRBV5-1 to TRBJ2-5; TRBD2 matches at 13 bases. Material for sequencing was central memory CD4+ T cells from blood. The sequence came from a woman aged 18-35 years in good health. CDR3 sequence reads: CASSPGLAGVAARETQYF. The CDR3 bases are TGCGCCAGCAGCCCTGGACTAGCGGGAGTGGCAGCGAGAGAGACCCAGTACTTC.